These T cell receptor beta chains were read from a single sample in a study of shared clonotypes between healthy human individuals. The protocol was immunoSEQ multiplex PCR, while the TCRdb copy is restricted to in-frame clones and leaves out a portion. This table holds 1 million to 1.3 million clones, more than 75% found once. Sequencing was done on a sample of memory CD4+ T cells from PBMCs. Every receptor here comes from a young man in good health. Some clones in this sample may be carry-over from other donors' samples. Both conserved end residues are part of each CDR3. Fields, in order: clone size, V gene, D gene, J gene, CDR3 protein, CDR3 DNA. D genes are given only for firm matches. Size is omitted from some rows. Given values are once, few, many or a class for expanded clones.

>-|TRBV6-5|-|TRBJ1-2
CASSLIQQRTNGYTF
TGTGCCAGCAGTTTAATACAGCAAAGGACGAATGGCTACACCTTC
>-|TRBV9|-|TRBJ1-4
CASSVGWGILNEKLFF
TGTGCCAGCAGCGTAGGGTGGGGCATTCTTAATGAAAAACTGTTTTTT
>-|TRBV7-2|-|TRBJ2-7
CASSSRGAMKQYF
TGTGCCAGCAGCTCGAGGGGCGCGATGAAGCAGTACTTC
>-|TRBV6-1|-|TRBJ1-2
CASSEALPEQAYGYTF
TGTGCCAGCAGTGAAGCGCTTCCGGAACAGGCCTATGGCTACACCTTC
>-|TRBV7-2|-|TRBJ1-2
CASSLLGVGSLGGYTF
TGTGCCAGCAGCTTATTGGGGGTGGGCAGTCTGGGTGGCTACACCTTC
>many|TRBV7-9|TRBD2|TRBJ2-7
CASSTTSGKAYEQYF
TGTGCCAGCAGCACAACTAGCGGGAAGGCCTACGAGCAGTACTTC
>-|TRBV18|-|TRBJ2-5
CASSPPSGGPETQYF
TGTGCCAGCTCACCACCGAGTGGCGGGCCGGAGACCCAGTACTTC
>few|TRBV30|TRBD2|TRBJ2-2
CAWTPAGAGELFF
TGTGCCTGGACCCCCGCGGGGGCCGGGGAGCTGTTTTTT
>-|TRBV5-1|-|TRBJ1-5
CASSLGVGNQPQHF
TGCGCCAGCAGCTTGGGGGTCGGCAATCAGCCCCAGCATTTT
>few|TRBV4-2|TRBD1|TRBJ2-6
CASSQGTGGATGANVLTF
TGTGCCAGCAGCCAAGGGACAGGGGGCGCGACTGGGGCCAACGTCCTGACTTTC
>-|TRBV29-1|-|TRBJ1-5
CSVSMGGNQPQHF
TGCAGCGTTTCGATGGGCGGCAATCAGCCCCAGCATTTT
>-|TRBV29-1|-|TRBJ2-7
CSAWEYEQYF
TGCAGCGCCTGGGAGTACGAGCAGTACTTC
>once|TRBV10-3|-|TRBJ1-1
CAISDQSPALTTEAFF
TGTGCCATCAGCGACCAAAGCCCCGCTTTGACCACTGAAGCTTTCTTT
>-|TRBV5-4|TRBD2|TRBJ2-1
CAVGAGGPRNNEQFF
TGTGCCGTGGGGGCGGGAGGGCCAAGAAACAATGAGCAGTTCTTC
>-|TRBV6-6|TRBD1|TRBJ2-3
CASSYGGTGGRDTQYF
TGTGCCAGCAGTTACGGGGGGACAGGGGGAAGAGATACGCAGTATTTT
>-|TRBV5-4|TRBD2|TRBJ2-3
CASSRGLAGSTDTQYF
TGTGCCAGCAGCCGGGGACTAGCGGGTAGCACAGATACGCAGTATTTT
>-|TRBV11-2|-|TRBJ2-7
CASSLASETYEQYF
TGTGCCAGCAGCTTAGCTAGCGAAACCTACGAGCAGTACTTC
>-|TRBV2|-|TRBJ2-1
CASTLLLTTNNEQFF
TGTGCCAGCACCCTACTACTTACCACCAACAATGAGCAGTTCTTC
>once|TRBV6-1|-|TRBJ2-7
CASIIDRSAYEQYF
TGTGCCAGCATTATAGACAGATCAGCCTACGAGCAGTACTTC
>-|TRBV19|TRBD1|TRBJ1-5
CASSRGQGNQPQHF
TGTGCCAGTAGTAGAGGACAGGGGAATCAGCCCCAGCATTTT
>-|TRBV18|-|TRBJ2-7
CASSSHRDTGSGEQYF
TGTGCCAGCTCGTCGCACCGGGACACGGGGTCCGGCGAGCAGTACTTC
>-|TRBV9|-|TRBJ2-5
CASSVGAGYQETQYF
TGTGCCAGCAGCGTAGGGGCAGGGTACCAAGAGACCCAGTACTTC
>once|TRBV18|TRBD2|TRBJ2-1
CASSSLAGGPSDEQFF
TGTGCCAGCTCATCACTAGCGGGAGGCCCCAGCGATGAGCAGTTCTTC
>-|TRBV5-1|TRBD1|TRBJ2-5
CASSRGTDQETQYF
TGCGCCAGCAGCAGAGGGACAGACCAAGAGACCCAGTACTTC
>-|TRBV11-3|TRBD2|TRBJ2-1
CASGLAGYNEQFF
TGTGCCAGCGGACTAGCGGGTTACAATGAGCAGTTCTTC
>-|TRBV18|-|TRBJ2-3
CASSPEAGTDTQYF
TGTGCCAGCTCACCCGAGGCGGGCACAGATACGCAGTATTTT
>few|TRBV19|-|TRBJ1-2
CASRGRTIYGYTF
TGTGCCAGTAGAGGACGGACCATCTATGGCTACACCTTC
>-|TRBV18|-|TRBJ2-5
CASSRSTGLLRLHEETQYF
TGTGCCAGCTCGCGTTCGACAGGCCTACTTCGACTACATGAAGAGACCCAGTACTTC
>-|TRBV7-9|-|TRBJ1-2
CASSSLGGGYGYTF
TGTGCCAGCAGCTCCCTAGGGGGTGGGTATGGCTACACCTTC
>once|TRBV7-8|-|TRBJ1-1
CASSAVANTEAFF
TGTGCCAGCAGCGCTGTCGCCAACACTGAAGCTTTCTTT
>few|TRBV18|-|TRBJ2-2
CASSPPNTGELFF
TGTGCCAGCTCACCACCGAACACCGGGGAGCTGTTTTTT
>-|TRBV5-1|TRBD2|TRBJ2-3
CASSLVAGTNTDTQYF
TGCGCCAGCAGCTTGGTAGCGGGGACGAACACAGATACGCAGTATTTT
>few|TRBV2|TRBD1|TRBJ1-4
CASRSRQGNEKLFF
TGTGCCAGCAGATCTAGACAGGGGAATGAAAAACTGTTTTTT